This T cell receptor beta chain is drawn from a study of shared clonotypes between healthy human individuals. TCRdb's copy holds only in-frame clones and misses some; the assay was immunoSEQ multiplex PCR. The sample holds roughly 680,000 clones, 72% seen once. V lost 6 bases and J lost 4; bases outside the gene matches: 8. This CDR3 region has 14 residues. Germline CDR1 is MGHDK and CDR2 is SYGVNS. The sample was memory CD4+ T cells sorted from blood. Subset in this sample: CD45RA-negative fraction. The TCR comes from a woman in her 30s in good health. The chain couples TRBV25-1 to TRBJ2-7; TRBD2 matches 8 bases. The CDR3 bases are TGTGCCAGCAGCGTCGCTAGCGGGCCTTACGAGCAGTACTTC. Translation gives CASSVASGPYEQYF.